These T cell receptor beta chains were read from a single sample in a study of T cell responses to AZD1222 COVID-19 vaccine. Assay used: immunoSEQ multiplex PCR; TCRdb lists only in-frame clones, some missing. There are fewer than 150,000 clones in the sample; about 90% occur only once, and 9% to 9.5% lies in the top ten. This sample comprised peripheral blood, obtained 28 days after the second AZD1222 dose. The receptor set was obtained from an adult who received the AZD1222 COVID-19 vaccine. The CDR3 runs from the conserved cysteine through the conserved F or W. D genes are given only for firm matches. A clone size is listed for some rows: how often the clone was seen (once, few, many), or a class if it is expanded.

CDR3: CASSLASSREVF
DNA: TGTGCCAGCAGTTTAGCCTCGTCGCGTGAGGTCTTT
D: -
V: TRBV28
J: TRBJ1-1
size: -

CDR3: CAVRPDSDYNEQFF
DNA: TGTGCCGTCCGCCCGGACAGCGACTACAATGAGCAGTTCTTC
D: -
V: TRBV19
J: TRBJ2-1
size: few

CDR3: CASSLAPGELFF
DNA: TGTGCCAGCAGTTTAGCACCCGGGGAGCTGTTTTTT
D: -
V: TRBV6-5
J: TRBJ2-2
size: few

CDR3: CASSPVRDTEAFF
DNA: TGTGCCAGCAGCCCCGTGAGAGACACTGAAGCTTTCTTT
D: -
V: TRBV9
J: TRBJ1-1
size: -

CDR3: CASSSLRNTEAFF
DNA: TGTGCCAGCAGCTCTCTGAGGAACACTGAAGCTTTCTTT
D: -
V: TRBV5-8
J: TRBJ1-1
size: -

CDR3: CASSLSPGRSYNEQFF
DNA: TGTGCCAGCAGCCTTAGTCCGGGGCGGTCCTACAATGAGCAGTTCTTC
D: -
V: TRBV9
J: TRBJ2-1
size: -

CDR3: CASTTGGPTGELFF
DNA: TGTGCCAGTACCACCGGCGGCCCCACCGGGGAGCTGTTTTTT
D: -
V: TRBV19
J: TRBJ2-2
size: -

CDR3: CASSLAGVGREEHEQFF
DNA: TGTGCCAGCAGCTTAGCGGGTGTTGGGCGGGAGGAACATGAGCAGTTCTTC
D: TRBD2
V: TRBV7-6
J: TRBJ2-1
size: -

CDR3: CASSVRLAPFYEQYF
DNA: TGTGCCAGCAGCGTCCGCTTGGCCCCCTTCTACGAGCAGTACTTC
D: -
V: TRBV11-2
J: TRBJ2-7
size: -

CDR3: CASSGPGPYEKLFF
DNA: TGTGCCAGCAGTGGTCCGGGACCTTATGAAAAACTGTTTTTT
D: -
V: TRBV9
J: TRBJ1-4
size: -

CDR3: CASSQQRNTIYF
DNA: TGTGCCAGTAGCCAGCAGAGAAACACCATATATTTT
D: -
V: TRBV19
J: TRBJ1-3
size: -

CDR3: CASSPGTATNEQFF
DNA: TGTGCCAGCAGTCCCGGGACAGCTACAAATGAGCAGTTCTTC
D: TRBD1
V: TRBV6-2/TRBV6-3
J: TRBJ2-1
size: -

CDR3: CASRLKRRANYGYTF
DNA: TGTGCTAGCAGACTCAAGAGGAGGGCCAACTATGGCTACACCTTC
D: -
V: TRBV7-7
J: TRBJ1-2
size: -

CDR3: CASIVTSYNEQFF
DNA: TGTGCCAGCATCGTGACAAGCTACAATGAGCAGTTCTTC
D: -
V: TRBV12-3/TRBV12-4
J: TRBJ2-1
size: -

CDR3: CASTRQRNSPLHF
DNA: TGTGCCAGCACCCGGCAGCGAAATTCACCCCTCCACTTT
D: -
V: TRBV28
J: TRBJ1-6
size: -

CDR3: CASTPFGEAFF
DNA: TGTGCCTCCACTCCGTTCGGGGAAGCTTTCTTT
D: -
V: TRBV30
J: TRBJ1-1
size: -

CDR3: CASGGQELTINYGYTF
DNA: TGTGCCAGCGGGGGACAGGAATTAACGATCAACTATGGCTACACCTTC
D: TRBD1
V: TRBV13
J: TRBJ1-2
size: medium-sized

CDR3: CASSPRTGQSNQPQHF
DNA: TGTGCCAGCAGCCCGCGGACAGGGCAGAGCAATCAGCCCCAGCATTTT
D: TRBD1
V: TRBV7-8
J: TRBJ1-5
size: once

CDR3: CASSLKQGVEDYGYTF
DNA: TGTGCCAGCAGCCTAAAACAGGGGGTGGAAGACTATGGCTACACCTTC
D: TRBD1
V: TRBV7-9
J: TRBJ1-2
size: -

CDR3: CASSLETGGSYEQYF
DNA: TGTGCCAGCAGCTTAGAGACAGGGGGATCCTACGAGCAGTACTTC
D: TRBD1
V: TRBV7-2
J: TRBJ2-7
size: -

CDR3: CASSLVSENSPLHF
DNA: TGTGCCAGCAGCTTGGTGTCCGAAAATTCACCCCTCCACTTT
D: -
V: TRBV5-4
J: TRBJ1-6
size: -

CDR3: CASSPPSPTYNEQFF
DNA: TGTGCCAGTAGCCCCCCTAGTCCCACGTACAATGAGCAGTTCTTC
D: -
V: TRBV19
J: TRBJ2-1
size: -

CDR3: CASGSSVNTGELFF
DNA: TGTGCTAGTGGTTCTTCAGTGAACACCGGGGAGCTGTTTTTT
D: -
V: TRBV12-5
J: TRBJ2-2
size: -

CDR3: CASSQAQGNQPQHF
DNA: TGTGCCAGCAGCCAGGCACAGGGTAACCAGCCCCAGCATTTT
D: -
V: TRBV3-1/TRBV3-2
J: TRBJ1-5
size: -

CDR3: CASSRDNPRGYTF
DNA: TGTGCCAGCAGCCGCGACAATCCTAGAGGCTACACCTTC
D: -
V: TRBV28
J: TRBJ1-2
size: -

CDR3: CASSLKQQNTEAFF
DNA: TGTGCCAGCAGCTTGAAACAGCAGAACACTGAAGCTTTCTTT
D: -
V: TRBV5-4
J: TRBJ1-1
size: once

CDR3: CATRSRLSGDTQYF
DNA: TGTGCCACCCGGTCCAGGCTGTCAGGGGATACGCAGTATTTT
D: -
V: TRBV6-5
J: TRBJ2-3
size: -

CDR3: CASSGPMNTEAFF
DNA: TGTGCCAGCAGCGGGCCAATGAACACTGAAGCTTTCTTT
D: -
V: TRBV6-2/TRBV6-3
J: TRBJ1-1
size: -

CDR3: CASSILDRDGGYTF
DNA: TGTGCCAGTAGTATCCTGGACAGGGATGGTGGCTACACCTTC
D: TRBD1
V: TRBV19
J: TRBJ1-2
size: -

CDR3: CASSKKTGGNQPQHF
DNA: TGTGCCAGCAGCAAGAAGACAGGGGGCAATCAGCCCCAGCATTTT
D: -
V: TRBV21-1
J: TRBJ1-5
size: once

CDR3: CASSLVAEKLFF
DNA: TGTGCCAGCAGCTTAGTCGCAGAAAAACTGTTTTTT
D: -
V: TRBV7-9
J: TRBJ1-4
size: -

CDR3: CASSYVTQPSSYGYTF
DNA: TGTGCCAGCAGTTACGTGACACAGCCCTCGAGCTATGGCTACACCTTC
D: -
V: TRBV6-5
J: TRBJ1-2
size: once

CDR3: CSVGQGRQPQHF
DNA: TGCAGCGTTGGGCAGGGACGACAGCCCCAGCATTTT
D: -
V: TRBV29-1
J: TRBJ1-5
size: few

CDR3: CASSTAPTGKANEQFF
DNA: TGTGCCAGCTCAACAGCACCGACAGGGAAGGCAAATGAGCAGTTCTTC
D: TRBD1
V: TRBV18
J: TRBJ2-1
size: -

CDR3: CASSPRQSLGNTIYF
DNA: TGTGCCAGCAGCCCCCGACAGTCGCTTGGAAACACCATATATTTT
D: -
V: TRBV13
J: TRBJ1-3
size: -

CDR3: CASRLAGETQYF
DNA: TGTGCCAGTAGGCTAGCGGGAGAGACCCAGTACTTC
D: TRBD2
V: TRBV19
J: TRBJ2-5
size: few

CDR3: CASRPLGGEGNTIYF
DNA: TGTGCCAGCAGACCCCTGGGGGGCGAGGGAAACACCATATATTTT
D: -
V: TRBV27
J: TRBJ1-3
size: once

CDR3: CASSEALQVTEAFF
DNA: TGTGCCAGCAGTGAAGCGCTTCAGGTAACTGAAGCTTTCTTT
D: -
V: TRBV6-1
J: TRBJ1-1
size: -

CDR3: CASSFTQGVVYGYTF
DNA: TGTGCCAGCAGTTTCACTCAGGGGGTTGTCTATGGCTACACCTTC
D: TRBD1
V: TRBV27
J: TRBJ1-2
size: -

CDR3: CASTPGRGYEQYF
DNA: TGTGCCAGTACCCCCGGGAGGGGCTACGAGCAGTACTTC
D: TRBD2
V: TRBV19
J: TRBJ2-7
size: once

CDR3: CASSYSIAGVQPQHF
DNA: TGTGCCAGCAGTTACTCGATTGCAGGGGTCCAGCCCCAGCATTTT
D: -
V: TRBV6-2/TRBV6-3
J: TRBJ1-5
size: -

CDR3: CASSPAKGGRFYEQYF
DNA: TGTGCCAGCAGCCCCGCCAAGGGCGGGAGGTTTTACGAGCAGTACTTC
D: TRBD2
V: TRBV7-9
J: TRBJ2-7
size: -

CDR3: CASSLERITYEQYF
DNA: TGCGCCAGCAGCTTGGAGCGGATTACCTACGAGCAGTACTTC
D: -
V: TRBV5-1
J: TRBJ2-7
size: -

CDR3: CASSPNNTEAFF
DNA: TGTGCCAGCAGTCCAAATAACACTGAAGCTTTCTTT
D: -
V: TRBV27
J: TRBJ1-1
size: -

CDR3: CASSLFGDYGYTF
DNA: TGTGCCAGCAGCTTATTTGGGGACTATGGCTACACCTTC
D: -
V: TRBV7-3
J: TRBJ1-2
size: -

CDR3: CASSTTGTLYNQPQHF
DNA: TGTGCCAGTAGTACTACCGGGACACTATACAATCAGCCCCAGCATTTT
D: -
V: TRBV19
J: TRBJ1-5
size: once

CDR3: CASSLDGYNEQFF
DNA: TGCGCCAGCAGCTTGGACGGATACAATGAGCAGTTCTTC
D: -
V: TRBV4-1
J: TRBJ2-1
size: -

CDR3: CASSQQGIGDQPQHF
DNA: TGTGCCAGCAGCCAACAGGGGATTGGGGATCAGCCCCAGCATTTT
D: TRBD1
V: TRBV7-9
J: TRBJ1-5
size: -

CDR3: CASSRDRGGTEAFF
DNA: TGTGCCAGCAGCCGAGACAGGGGTGGAACTGAAGCTTTCTTT
D: TRBD1
V: TRBV6-6
J: TRBJ1-1
size: -

CDR3: CASSRQGSSNQPQHF
DNA: TGCGCCAGCAGTCGTCAGGGTTCAAGCAATCAGCCCCAGCATTTT
D: -
V: TRBV10-1
J: TRBJ1-5
size: -

CDR3: CASSPRTGGEKLFF
DNA: TGTGCCAGCAGTCCTCGGACAGGAGGTGAAAAACTGTTTTTT
D: TRBD1
V: TRBV6-5
J: TRBJ1-4
size: -

CDR3: CASSIELGNSPLHF
DNA: TGTGCCAGTAGTATTGAATTGGGGAATTCACCCCTCCACTTT
D: -
V: TRBV19
J: TRBJ1-6
size: -

CDR3: CAWSVTRERAFF
DNA: TGTGCCTGGAGTGTAACCAGGGAGCGTGCTTTCTTT
D: -
V: TRBV30
J: TRBJ1-1
size: -

CDR3: CSVARGRGTDTQYF
DNA: TGCAGCGTTGCCCGGGGGAGGGGGACAGATACGCAGTATTTT
D: -
V: TRBV29-1
J: TRBJ2-3
size: -